The 30 T cell receptor beta chains below come from one sample, sequenced in a study of T cell repertoires in cytomegalovirus infection. MiXCR was run by TCRdb on the reads, yielding one entry per CDR3 protein. The sample lists about 220,000 distinct CDR3 sequences; 35% to 40% were seen once. No cognate antigen is known for these TCRs. The sequencing used CD8+ T cells from cultured PBMCs, collected from culture after CMV antigen stimulation. Receptors originate from a human donor in good health (CMV status not recorded). Some clones in this sample may be carry-over from other donors' samples.

The chain couples TRBV20-1 to TRBJ2-5, with D possibly TRBD1 on 6 matching bases. In germline, CDR1 is DFQATT, CDR2 SNEGSKA (reference sequence). This CDR3 region has 15 residues. Between the trimmed V and J ends, which lost 3 bases and 0 bases, there was a span of 14 bases. The CDR3 sequence is CSASVLTGNQETQYF. Written as DNA, the CDR3 is TGCAGTGCTAGTGTACTAACAGGGAACCAAGAGACCCAGTACTTC.

The genes are TRBV13 and TRBJ2-7; 13 bases agree with TRBD2. After removal of 4 bases from V and 3 bases from J, the junction contained 9 bases not matched to a gene. Per the germline V gene, CDR1 is PRHDT and CDR2 is FYEKMQ (reference sequence). The CDR3 is made up of 17 amino acids. In DNA, the CDR3 is TGTGCCAGCAGCTATAAATCCGGGACTAGCGGGAACTACGAGCAGTACTTC. Protein sequence: CASSYKSGTSGNYEQYF.

V and J are TRBV6-5 and TRBJ2-6, with 7 bases identical to TRBD1. J was trimmed by 4 bases and V by 5 bases; bases with no gene match: 8. Per germline, CDR1 MNHEY and CDR2 SVGAGI. This CDR3 is built from 16 residues. The CDR3 DNA is TGTGCCAGCAGTGAACTTAGGGGGCCCGGGGCCAACGTCCTGACTTTC. It encodes CASSELRGPGANVLTF.

This clonotype was counted a few times. This chain links TRBV25-1 with TRBJ1-1; D possibly corresponds to TRBD1 (5 bases). V was clipped by 3 bases and J by 8 bases, with 22 bases between them. This CDR3 comprises 16 residues. Per germline, CDR1 MGHDK and CDR2 SYGVNS. This chain's CDR3 is CASSESSWGGGTEAFF. The CDR3 bases are TGTGCCAGCAGTGAGTCCTCCTGGGGCGGGGGGACCGAAGCTTTCTTT.

The chain combines TRBV2 with TRBJ1-5, with D perhaps matching TRBD1 (5 bases). V was clipped by 3 bases and J by 2 bases, with 20 bases between them. The CDR3 covers 18 residues. CDR1 is SNHLY and CDR2 is FYNNEI in the germline V gene. The DNA of the CDR3 is TGTGCCAGCAGTGAGTTCGAGGGGACGGGCTTGGGCAATCAGCCCCAGCATTTT. It encodes CASSEFEGTGLGNQPQHF.

Only a few counts were recorded for this clonotype. As DNA, the CDR3 is TGCAGCGGTTCAGAAAGTGTGGGGGTCGGGGGCGCTGAAGCTTTCTTT. Its protein product is CSGSESVGVGGAEAFF. The chain links TRBV29-1 to TRBJ1-1; the D gene is possibly TRBD1 (6 bases). V lost 7 bases and J 6 bases, leaving 27 bases between the germline ends. Per germline, CDR1 SQVTM and CDR2 ANQGSEA. This CDR3 is built from 16 residues.

A word on this clonotype: Mismatch with germline at one junction end may stem from a read error. The rearrangement links TRBV4-1 to TRBJ2-7; 7 bases match TRBD2. Per the germline V gene, CDR1 is MGHRA and CDR2 is YSYEKL. The CDR3 covers 15 residues. The chain's CDR3 is CASSQDRREVYEQYF. The CDR3 DNA sequence: TGTGCCAGCAGCCAAGACCGCCGGGAGGTTTACGAGCAGTACTTC.

The rearrangement joins TRBV29-1 to TRBJ2-1; D may be TRBD2 (6 bases). The CDR3 length is 16 residues. Germline V gene sequence: CDR1 SQVTM, CDR2 ANQGSEA. V was pared by 3 bases and J by 2 bases, with 17 bases between. The CDR3 DNA follows: TGCAGCGTTGATAGTTCCGCGGGGTGGGCCTACAATGAGCAGTTCTTC. The encoded protein is CSVDSSAGWAYNEQFF.

The V gene is TRBV29-1, the J gene TRBJ2-7, with 12 bases fitting TRBD1. The CDR3 totals 13 residues. V dropped 1 base and J dropped 6; count of bases not matched to a gene: 1. Germline values: CDR1 SQVTM, CDR2 ANQGSEA. The CDR3, as DNA: TGCAGCGTTGAAGGGGACAGGGGGCGCGAGCAGTACTTC. This sequence encodes CSVEGDRGREQYF.

This clonotype was seen only a few times. V and J are TRBV4-1 and TRBJ2-5; TRBD2 matches 11 bases. The CDR3 has 17 residues. The V gene's germline CDR1 is MGHRA and CDR2 YSYEKL. Trimming cost V 3 bases and J 1 base; bases outside gene matches: 7. Here the CDR3 DNA reads TGCGCCAGCAGCCACGAGGGGGGGACTAGCGGCCAAGAGACCCAGTACTTC. This codes for CASSHEGGTSGQETQYF.

The gene calls are TRBV20-1 and TRBJ2-1, with D possibly being TRBD2 (6 bases). This CDR3 is built from 14 residues. CDR1 and CDR2 from the germline V gene are DFQATT and SNEGSKA (reference sequence). V shed 4 bases and J shed 6 bases, with 16 bases lying between them. CDR3 DNA: TGCAGTGCTACCCAGACTAGGACCTTCAATGAGCAGTTCTTC. Encoded protein: CSATQTRTFNEQFF.

The rearrangement joins TRBV7-9 to TRBJ1-3; D is unresolved. The CDR3 loop spans 14 amino acids. Trimming removed 5 bases from V and 2 bases from J, with 10 bases in between. Germline CDR1 reads SEHNR; CDR2 reads FQNEAQ (reference sequence). CDR3 sequence: CASSPWAAGNTIYF. The DNA of the CDR3 is TGTGCCAGCAGCCCCTGGGCAGCTGGAAACACCATATATTTT.

This clonotype has only a few counts. The chain couples TRBV12-3 or TRBV12-4 to TRBJ2-5; 7 bases map to TRBD2. The junction had 3 bases not matched to a gene; V was cut back by 3 bases and J by 5 bases. This CDR3 is built from 13 residues. The CDR3 is CASSFNSGETQYF. In nucleotides, the CDR3 is TGTGCCAGCAGTTTTAATAGCGGGGAGACCCAGTACTTC.

The chain recombines TRBV19 with TRBJ2-2, with 10 bases identical to TRBD2. The CDR3 loop spans 15 amino acids. The germline CDR1 and CDR2 sequences are LNHDA and SQIVND (reference sequence). V shed 7 bases, J shed 6 bases, and the junction held 8 bases outside the gene matches. The CDR3 region is CASIKPGTSAGELFF. Written as DNA, the CDR3 is TGTGCCAGTATTAAACCCGGGACTAGCGCCGGGGAGCTGTTTTTT.

The V gene is TRBV28, the J gene TRBJ2-1, with 7 nucleotides matching TRBD1. Trimming at V came to 6 bases and at J to 9 bases, leaving 11 bases not matched to a gene. The CDR3 totals 14 residues. Germline V lookup: CDR1 MDHEN, CDR2 SYDVKM. The CDR3 is CASRTITGVTEQFF. DNA of the CDR3: TGTGCCAGCAGAACAATTACAGGGGTCACTGAGCAGTTCTTC.

This chain joins TRBV20-1 and TRBJ1-1; D ambiguous. Germline CDR1 and CDR2: DFQATT and SNEGSKA (reference sequence). V lost 6 bases and J lost 0, with 17 bases in between. This CDR3 spans 15 amino acids. The CDR3: CSASLVQDLNTEAFF. The CDR3 DNA reads as TGCAGTGCCAGCCTGGTTCAGGACTTGAACACTGAAGCTTTCTTT.

There are many counts of this clonotype. The chain has TRBV20-1 and TRBJ1-2; D unclear. This CDR3 spans 14 amino acids. V was shortened by 6 bases and J by 0 bases, with 14 bases between the two germline ends. Germline V CDR1 and CDR2: DFQATT, SNEGSKA (reference sequence). The CDR3 reads CSASGPGPNYGYTF. The CDR3 DNA sequence: TGCAGTGCATCCGGGCCAGGCCCTAACTATGGCTACACCTTC.

The chain joins TRBV5-4 to TRBJ2-4; 12 bases align to TRBD1. The germline CDR1 and CDR2 sequences are SGHNT and YYREEE (reference sequence). CDR3 length: 20 amino acids. V was pared by 0 bases and J by 2 bases, with 12 bases of the junction left unmatched. CDR3 residues: CASSLAGDRGQWVTKNIQYF. The CDR3 DNA reads as TGTGCCAGCAGCTTGGCCGGGGACAGGGGGCAATGGGTGACCAAAAACATTCAGTACTTC.

The chain links TRBV12-3 or TRBV12-4 to TRBJ2-1; D remains ambiguous. The V end was cut by 0 bases, the J end by 3 bases, with 15 bases between. This CDR3 comprises 17 residues. The CDR3 DNA reads as TGTGCCAGCAGTTTAGCGGCCCGTAGATATCTCTACAATGAGCAGTTCTTC. Translation: CASSLAARRYLYNEQFF.

This clonotype was seen a few times. The chain combines TRBV11-2 with TRBJ2-1; the match to TRBD1 covers 7 bases. This CDR3 is built from 15 residues. Trimming took 6 bases from V and 6 from J; bases not matched to a gene: 11. Germline V gene sequence: CDR1 SGHAT, CDR2 FQNNGV. Here the CDR3 reads CASRPDGDRANEQFF. CDR3 bases: TGTGCCAGCAGGCCAGACGGAGACAGGGCCAATGAGCAGTTCTTC. Supplemented by reference TRBV11-2 and TRBJ2-1, the full variable domain reads EAGVAQSPRYKIIEKRQSVAFWCNPISGHATLYWYQQILGQGPKLLIQFQNNGVVDDSQLPKDRFSAERLKGVDSTLKIQPAKLEDSAVYLCASRPDGDRANEQFFGPGTRLTVL.

This clonotype was detected only a few times. The J gene is TRBJ2-2, the V gene TRBV6-5, with D perhaps being TRBD1 or TRBD2 (6 bases each). CDR3 size: 19 residues. The germline V gene has CDR1 MNHEY and CDR2 SVGAGI. Between the trimmed V and J ends, which lost 2 bases and 3 bases, there was a span of 22 bases. CDR3 sequence (DNA): TGTGCCAGCAGTTACGAGCCAGGGGTTGGAGGGCTCGACACCGGGGAGCTGTTTTTT. It codes for CASSYEPGVGGLDTGELFF.

This clonotype was observed a few times. In DNA form, the CDR3 reads TGTGCCAGCAGCTCTAGGGACAAGGGGGAAAATCAGCCCCAGCATTTT. Its protein is CASSSRDKGENQPQHF. This chain links TRBV7-9 with TRBJ1-5; possible D gene TRBD1, 6 bases. CDR3 size: 16 residues. The V end was cut by 4 bases, the J end by 4 bases, with 17 bases between. The germline V gene has CDR1 SEHNR and CDR2 FQNEAQ (reference sequence). The full variable domain, in which reference TRBV7-9 and TRBJ1-5 provide the parts outside the CDR3, is DTGVSQNPRHKITKRGQNVTFRCDPISEHNRLYWYRQTLGQGPEFLTYFQNEAQLEKSRLLSDRFSAERPKGSFSTLEIQRTEQGDSAMYLCASSSRDKGENQPQHFGDGTRLSIL.

On this clonotype itself: In this CDR3 the conserved last residue, phenylalanine or tryptophan, is missing, so a read error is likely. This chain links TRBV7-8 with TRBJ2-5; D unclear. Between the trimmed V and J ends, which lost 6 bases and 5 bases, there was a span of 16 bases. CDR1 is SGHVS, CDR2 FQNEAQ, per germline. The CDR3 length is 14 residues. CDR3 coding DNA: TGTGCCAGCAGTCGACCCCCTAAGAGGGAGACCCAGTACTAC. It codes for CASSRPPKRETQYY.

The CDR3 region is CASSRRAQPYEQYF. Written as DNA, the CDR3 is TGTGCCAGCAGCCGAAGGGCACAGCCCTACGAGCAGTACTTC. The J gene is TRBJ2-7, the V gene TRBV14; no clear D gene. CDR1 and CDR2 from the germline V gene are SGHDN and FVKESK. Trimming stripped 4 bases from V and 2 bases from J, with 12 bases between. This CDR3 spans 14 amino acids.

V and J are TRBV28 and TRBJ2-1; 9 bases are a match to TRBD1. Trimming took 2 bases from V and 5 from J; bases not matched to a gene: 22. Germline CDR1 and CDR2: MDHEN and SYDVKM. The CDR3 extends over 21 amino acids. This CDR3 is CASSLTALAPAYRGLDNEQFF. The CDR3 nucleotides are TGTGCCAGCAGTTTAACCGCTCTGGCCCCGGCTTACAGGGGGCTAGACAATGAGCAGTTCTTC.

This clonotype was counted between two and nine times. The chain recombines TRBV20-1 with TRBJ2-1; 9 nucleotides line up with TRBD2. J lost 7 bases, V lost 1 base, and 5 bases had no gene match. CDR3 length equals 14 residues. Germline assignment: CDR1 DFQATT and CDR2 SNEGSKA (reference sequence). For the CDR3, the DNA is TGCAGTGCTAGAGGGCTAGCGGGGAGAAATGAGCAGTTCTTC. Its protein product is CSARGLAGRNEQFF.

On this clonotype itself: One end of the junction does not line up with germline, which may come from a read error. The chain links TRBV11-2 to TRBJ2-5; TRBD2 aligns across 15 bases. Germline loops: CDR1 SGHAT, CDR2 FQNNGV. This CDR3 contains 19 residues. CDR3 coding DNA: TGTGCCAGCAGCTTAGGGACTAGCGGGAGGGCCGGTATCAAAGAGACCAAGTACTTC. It specifies CASSLGTSGRAGIKETKYF.

The genes are TRBV20-1 and TRBJ2-1; D tentatively reads TRBD1 or TRBD2 (5 bases each). In germline, CDR1 is DFQATT, CDR2 SNEGSKA (reference sequence). This CDR3 is 15 amino acids long. Deletions cut 3 bases from V and 0 bases from J, with 12 bases between. CDR3 loop: CSASWGLSSYNEQFF. In nucleotides, the CDR3 is TGCAGTGCTAGTTGGGGGTTAAGCTCCTACAATGAGCAGTTCTTC.

The V and J genes are TRBV6-5 and TRBJ1-1, with D hard to call. The CDR3 is 14 amino acids. The ends were cut back, 2 bases at V and 1 base at J, with 8 bases in the middle. CDR1 and CDR2 from the germline V gene are MNHEY and SVGAGI. The CDR3 spells CASSYDTANTEAFF. In nucleotides, the CDR3 is TGTGCCAGCAGTTACGACACCGCGAACACTGAAGCTTTCTTT.

The J gene is TRBJ1-1, the V gene TRBV5-1, with D possibly matching TRBD1 (5 bases). The CDR3 length is 14 residues. Trimming pared 4 bases from V and 2 bases from J, leaving 12 bases between. Germline values: CDR1 SGHRS, CDR2 YFSETQ. CDR3 amino acids: CASSASGRNTEAFF. The CDR3 coding sequence is TGCGCCAGCAGCGCCTCGGGGCGAAACACTGAAGCTTTCTTT.